This T cell receptor beta chain was obtained from a study of a mutant IDH1 vaccine in newly diagnosed glioma. On the study more broadly: The earlier regimen, radiotherapy, temozolomide, or both, was most often both. Week 35 was safety follow-up visit V12; week 47 was end-of-study visit V13.

As to this clone: Its antigen is currently unknown.

The table came from immunoSEQ multiplex PCR; TCRdb's copy has only in-frame clones and leaves some out. This table holds tens of thousands of clones, roughly four fifths found once. This sample's time point: week 47, end of study. Mutant IDH1 20-mer peptide, at 300 ug, made up each vaccine dose, with topical imiquimod. Eight vaccine doses were administered to patients at weeks 1, 3, 5, 7, 11, 15, 19 and 23. Diagnosis in the donors showed new WHO grade 3 or 4 astrocytomas that were IDH1-mutant and ATRX-lost. Germline CDR1 and CDR2: SEHNR and FQNEAQ (reference sequence). The CDR3 covers 15 residues. Germline trimming cut 1 base from V and 8 bases from J; bases unmatched to any gene: 7.

The V and J genes are TRBV7-9 and TRBJ1-4; 7 bases agree with TRBD1. The sequenced sample was PBMCs, obtained from a glioma patient whose treatment included an IDH1 peptide vaccine. The receptor's source is a young man with glioma. The CDR3 loop is CASSLVDRAGEKLFF. The CDR3 DNA is TGTGCCAGCAGCTTAGTAGACAGGGCTGGGGAAAAACTGTTTTTT. Full variable domain (remainder filled in from reference TRBV7-9 and TRBJ1-4): DTGVSQNPRHKITKRGQNVTFRCDPISEHNRLYWYRQTLGQGPEFLTYFQNEAQLEKSRLLSDRFSAERPKGSFSTLEIQRTEQGDSAMYLCASSLVDRAGEKLFFGSGTQLSVL.